This T cell receptor (beta chain) was captured by sequencing in a study of CD8 T cells in ankylosing spondylitis. Broader study findings: What appeared characteristic of ankylosing spondylitis blood was a TCR beta motif of 7 or 8 highly homologous variants. Within matched ankylosing spondylitis synovial fluid, disease-linked clones were reportedly significantly enriched.

Quantitative molecular-barcoded 5'-RACE generated the TCR beta libraries. TCRdb itself ran the 5' RACE reads through MiXCR, one entry per CDR3 protein. This sample has a few hundred thousand distinct CDR3 sequences, with more than 20% found just once. On this clonotype: What it binds is unknown.

The source is a male donor with ankylosing spondylitis. Source material: blood, either unsorted or a sorted T cell fraction (not recorded which).

The CDR3 DNA reads as TGCAGTGCTAGCCCTGGTGGGGACACCATATATTTT. Residues: CSASPGGDTIYF. The V call is TRBV20-1, the J call TRBJ1-3; D gene unclear. CDR1 and CDR2 from the germline V gene are DFQATT and SNEGSKA (reference sequence). This CDR3 spans 12 amino acids. Trimming shortened V by 3 bases and J by 8 bases, and 11 bases separated the two germline ends.